This entry describes one T cell receptor beta chain. This receptor's antigen is unknown. Libraries were prepared through the immunoSEQ multiplex PCR assay. Drawn from immuneACCESS, this table holds only the in-frame rearrangements with V and J called that TCRdb kept. Clones are partly lost; checked studies trace under half to an unresolved V gene and leave the rest unexplained. The sample table includes under 200,000 clones. Jointly, the top ten make up less than 2.5% of the sample. V is pared back by 4 bases and J by 1 base, with 11 bases lying between the germline termini. The germline V gene (reference sequence) yields MNHEY for CDR1 and SMNVEV for CDR2. Reading from cysteine to phenylalanine, the CDR3 counts 14 amino acids. Only CDR3 DNA remains: 42 bases, in frame from the first base. The data were obtained in a study of control samples from healthy donors and cancer patients (dated by TCRdb to the early 2020s).

The sequence came from a woman aged 30 to 39 in good health. The sequence joins TRBV27 to TRBJ2-7, with the D segment identity uncertain. The sequenced material came from blood. CDR3 region: CASSSSPQSYEQYF. The nucleotide sequence reads as follows: TGTGCCAGCAGTTCCTCCCCCCAGTCCTACGAGCAGTACTTC.